The following is a T cell receptor beta chain sequence with its context. These data belong to a study of blood T cell repertoires in COVID-19. Study-wide background: Samples representing acute and convalescent COVID-19 were sourced from the United States, Italy and Spain. PBMCs, B-cell-depleted T cells, or T cells provided the cDNA or gDNA that made up the material.

Between the trimmed V and J ends, which lost 9 bases and 4 bases, there was a span of 19 bases. Per the germline V gene, CDR1 is LNHDA and CDR2 is SQIVND (reference sequence). The CDR3 has 15 amino acids. Some clones are missing from TCRdb's copy, which holds only in-frame ones; the method was immunoSEQ multiplex PCR. The sample has approximately 350,000 clones, more than 70% seen once. Seattle's cohort entered during active infection and was followed longitudinally. This TCR was sampled from a woman in her 70s with COVID-19, enrolled during active disease. The J gene is TRBJ1-5, the V gene TRBV19, with D possibly matching TRBD1 (5 bases). Sequenced material: peripheral blood. The CDR3: CASLPGVRRNQPQHF. The CDR3 nucleotides are TGTGCCAGCCTCCCGGGGGTTCGAAGGAATCAGCCCCAGCATTTT.